Listed here is a single T cell receptor (beta chain). In its sample, this clonotype was seen many times. Its antigen is unknown. No base-level quality is on record; no much larger clone is a single base apart. The sample originates from a study of regulatory T cells in long-lasting Graves disease (dated by TCRdb to about 2021). Describing the broader study: Antithyroid drugs had been taken for less than 3 months by newly diagnosed Graves' disease patients. A total of some 35 samples underwent TCR sequencing: about 13 from persistent and 20 from newly diagnosed Graves' disease patients. The study was registered as a clinical trial and conducted in China. This study used TCR sequencing and RNA sequencing of peripheral blood to compare persistent Graves' disease patients against newly diagnosed Graves' disease patients.

Libraries came from multiplex PCR. Instrument on record: Illumina HiSeq 4000. To build TCR beta libraries, CDR3 regions were amplified by Arm-PCR using iRepertoire HTBI primers. Before sequencing, the PCR products went through gel purification. The original methods were these. A total of 62 TRBV and 14 TRBJ segments were identified across samples and were used for gene usage analysis of CDR3 amino acid clonotypes. COPE and FqMerger were used to merge the filtered high-quality paired reads into contigs. Contigs were aligned with BLAST to IMGT TRBV, TRBD and TRBJ reference genes, and CDR3 was defined per IMGT. Any clonotype with a frequency above 0.1% was classified as a highly expanded clone. Shannon entropy was used to measure repertoire diversity, and the Gini coefficient was used to measure V-J evenness. A clonotype was considered public if more than one individual shared it. Starting from the raw public reads, TCRdb applied fastp trimming at Q25, assembled clones with MiXCR and retained in-frame beta chains. Rows with one shared CDR3 protein collapse into an entry with the most common genes and DNA. TCRdb, not the original authors, processed these V and J calls. The table for this sample lists about 350,000 distinct CDR3 sequences; around 15% of them were counted only once. Of the sample, 25% to 30% falls within the top ten clones.

Sample time point, as interpreted from the label and publication: newly diagnosed GD, antithyroid drugs for less than 3 months. For both TCR sequencing and RNA sequencing, RNA was extracted from PBMCs in TRIzol. The diagnosis of Graves' disease followed American Thyroid Association guidelines. Recruitment of patients was carried out at an endocrinology department in Xi'an, China. Each patient gave roughly 10 milliliters of peripheral blood, collected in an EDTA anticoagulant tube. Ficoll Paque Plus density gradient separation was used to isolate PBMCs, and no further T cell sorting was performed. An Agilent 2100 Bioanalyzer and agarose gel were used to check RNA quality, and a NanoDrop 2000 was used to measure RNA concentration. Overall study results and their limits: Sequencing and analysis were restricted to the TCR beta chain. TRBV28, TRBJ1-2 and TRBJ2-5 were preferentially used in persistent disease, while TRBV20-1 and TRBJ2-1 were favored in newly diagnosed disease. The authors acknowledged the small sample size as a limitation that may reduce accuracy. Persistent Graves' disease patients showed lower TCR Shannon entropy and fewer highly expanded clones than newly diagnosed patients, suggesting clonal expansion. Because the primary lesion, thyroid tissue, could not be accessed, the study looked at peripheral blood alone. Patients with persistent disease shared more public clonotypes (around 2,700) than newly diagnosed patients did (about 970).

In the germline V gene, CDR1 corresponds to SGHTA and CDR2 to FQGNSA. The CDR3 covers 13 residues, taking in both the cysteine and the phenylalanine. Left in the record is the CDR3 DNA by itself, 39 bases read in frame from the first base. V is clipped by 1 base and J by 5 bases, and the sequence between their germline boundaries is 9 bases long. These same records also appear under a second study, on T cells in Graves' hyperthyroidism and ophthalmopathy. Looking at the second paper: Graves' hyperthyroidism was defined as stable when no progression to ophthalmopathy occurred over 18 months of follow-up. Hyperthyroidism patients were aged 18 to 65 years and newly diagnosed, with disease duration of less than 2 months. Exclusion was applied to patients with uncontrolled infections, other autoimmune diseases, pregnancy or lactation. Diagnoses were established on the basis of clinical symptoms, serum thyroxine and TRAb, thyroid ultrasound, and orbital computed tomography. The first round of RT-PCR for the TCR CDR3 was performed with the HTBI primer set and the Qiagen OneStep RT-PCR kit. Most expanded thyroid clonotypes (frequency above 0.001) were also detected in blood, suggesting blood repertoires may reflect thyroid immune responses. Ophthalmopathy was separated from stable hyperthyroidism by a 13 V-J signature model, with just over 85% sensitivity and roughly 84% specificity obtained in cross-validation and 80%/75% obtained in testing. In validation, progression to ophthalmopathy was predicted by the model with 70.59% sensitivity and roughly 76% specificity, a median of 6.5 months before onset. A discovery cohort of about a hundred patients, roughly 43 with Graves' ophthalmopathy and 55 to 60 with stable Graves' hyperthyroidism, was used to find distinguishing TCR V-J signatures. Whether ophthalmopathy could be predicted prospectively was tested in an independent validation cohort made up of 18 hyperthyroidism patients plus 17 patients who later progressed to ophthalmopathy. The 100 or so discovery patients were divided at random into training and test sets in a 7:3 ratio. The study also compared thyroid tissue and blood T-cell repertoires from roughly 6 Graves' hyperthyroidism patients. Following sampling, methimazole starting at 30 mg daily was given to hyperthyroidism patients, and high-dose intravenous methylprednisolone was given to ophthalmopathy patients. The libraries were constructed in a second round of multiplex PCR and then size-selected and purified. The libraries were sequenced on an Illumina HiSeq2000 using paired-end 100 bp reads. Raw data were processed with SOAPnuke, discarding reads with adapters, uncalled bases, mean Phred below 15, or no exact constant-primer or identifier match. COPE v1.2.5 was used to merge the high-quality paired reads, and each unique nucleotide sequence was defined as a clonotype. MiTCR v1.1 was used to align the clonotypes against IMGT TRBV, TRBD and TRBJ reference segments. The analysis was restricted to V-J combinations with a frequency above 0.0001, which together covered 98% to 99.2% of the repertoires. The TCS score was defined as the ratio of F50 (clonal expansion) to E x V (chaos), calculated using BLOSUM62-based TCRdist between CDR3 peptides within each V-J. Welch's t-statistics and random forest reduced just over 500 V-J features to 10 to 15, which were used in a naive Bayes classifier (R e1071). No statistical method was used to fix the sample size in advance, and group allocation was not hidden from the investigators. The paper reports TCR Vbeta CDR3 sequencing of fewer than 150 peripheral blood samples: fewer than 50 ophthalmopathy, over 70 hyperthyroidism and 17 progressor patients.

The sequence came from a middle-aged man with Graves disease. Donor details come from another sample of the same person, matched by shared clones. In this chain, TRBV7-2 is recombined with TRBJ2-7; possibly the D gene is TRBD1, per 5 matching bases. This material consisted of peripheral blood mononuclear cells (PBMCs), taken at new diagnosis, from a patient treated with antithyroid drugs. The encoded CDR3 is CASSLGQGDEQYF. The DNA sequence reads TGTGCCAGCAGCTTAGGTCAGGGCGACGAGCAGTACTTC.